The 3 T cell receptor beta chains below all came from one sample that was sequenced in a study of blood T cell repertoires in COVID-19. The table came from immunoSEQ multiplex PCR; TCRdb's copy has only in-frame clones and leaves some out. The sample includes roughly 300,000 clones, roughly 86% of them seen just once. The sample taken for sequencing was peripheral blood. These receptors all come from a woman aged 50 to 60 who had recovered from COVID-19.

This chain connects TRBV6-6 to TRBJ1-4; D possibly corresponds to TRBD1 (6 bases). Germline CDR1 is MNHNY and CDR2 is SVGAGI (reference sequence). This CDR3 contains 14 residues. The CDR3 loop is CLSGRGLTNEKLFF. CDR3 nucleotide sequence: TGTTTAAGCGGGCGGGGGCTAACTAATGAAAAACTGTTTTTT.

This sequence joins TRBV20-1 and TRBJ2-3, with a tentative D call TRBD2 (5 bases). In germline, CDR1 is DFQATT, CDR2 SNEGSKA (reference sequence). CDR3 length equals 11 residues. Trimming removed 7 bases at V and 0 bases at J, with 5 bases between. This CDR3 is CSGTSTDTQYF. In DNA form, the CDR3 reads TGCAGTGGGACTAGCACAGATACGCAGTATTTT.

V gene TRBV30 combines with J gene TRBJ1-5, with 8 bases fitting TRBD1. Losses at the gene ends were 2 bases for V and 7 bases for J; bases not matched to a gene: 4. The V gene's germline CDR1 is GTSNPN and CDR2 SVGIG (reference sequence). This CDR3 is 13 amino acids long. The CDR3 here is CAWSPGTGQPQHF. The CDR3 nucleotides read TGTGCCTGGAGTCCCGGGACAGGACAGCCCCAGCATTTT.